Described below is a single T cell receptor (beta chain) sequence and its context. Its antigen has not been determined. No base quality values were provided; no much bigger clone lies one nucleotide off. The data were obtained in a study of control samples from healthy donors and cancer patients (dated by TCRdb to 2020 to 2021). The library relied on the immunoSEQ multiplex PCR assay. TCRdb re-hosts the immuneACCESS table, in-frame sequences only. Its copies lack some clones; in the studies checked, an unresolved V gene accounts for under half of them, and the cause for the rest is not known. In this sample the table shows 130,000 or so clones, about 89% of which occur a single time. The ten largest clonotypes hold 7.1% of the sample. CDR1 and CDR2, looked up from the germline V gene, are SQVTM and ANQGSEA. V and J are truncated by 7 bases and 8 bases respectively, leaving an intervening sequence of 17 bases. Including the terminal cysteine and phenylalanine, the CDR3 comprises 13 residues. This entry keeps only the CDR3 DNA: 39 bases, framed from base 1.

The clonotype was recovered from a man younger than 35 in good health. The sequencing sample was made of blood. In this chain, TRBV29-1 is recombined with TRBJ1-4; the D gene is perhaps TRBD1, on 5 matching bases. The DNA sequence is as follows: TGCAGCGCTTGGGGGAGAGGTTTAGAAAAACTGTTTTTT. This codes for CSAWGRGLEKLFF.